These 30 T cell receptor beta chains came from one sample sequenced in a study of blood T cell repertoires in COVID-19. Clones were sequenced by immunoSEQ multiplex PCR, and TCRdb holds only the in-frame ones, with some missing. This sample has some 300,000 clones, with roughly nine tenths found just once. Sequencing was carried out using PBMCs or T cells enriched from blood (not recorded which). Receptors were obtained from a woman aged 25 to 39 who had been exposed to COVID-19.

J is TRBJ2-2 and V is TRBV10-1, with TRBD1 identical over 7 bases. Germline CDR1 is WNHNN and CDR2 is SYGVQD (reference sequence). The CDR3 loop spans 15 amino acids. Trimming removed 4 bases from V and 5 bases from J; junction bases left unmatched: 7. The CDR3 nucleotides are TGCGCCAGCAGTGTACGGACAGGTTGGACCGGGGAGCTGTTTTTT. Protein product: CASSVRTGWTGELFF.

This chain uses TRBV6-5 with TRBJ1-2, with 8 bases lining up with TRBD1. V trimming: 7 bases; J trimming: 4 bases; junction bases outside the gene matches: 5. CDR3 length: 13 residues. Germline V gene sequence: CDR1 MNHEY, CDR2 SVGAGI. This CDR3 is CASTETGVYGYTF. In DNA, the CDR3 is TGTGCCAGCACCGAGACAGGGGTCTATGGCTACACCTTC.

The chain joins TRBV29-1 to TRBJ1-1; no reliable D call. Between the trimmed V and J ends, which lost 3 bases and 1 base, there was a span of 9 bases. Germline CDR1 SQVTM, CDR2 ANQGSEA. The CDR3 is 13 residues long. The CDR3 nucleotides read TGCAGCGTTGATGGCGGCTGGAACACTGAAGCTTTCTTT. Encoded protein: CSVDGGWNTEAFF.

This clone has only a few counts. The chain carries TRBV6-5 and TRBJ2-7, with TRBD2 identical over 13 bases. The CDR3 loop spans 15 amino acids. Germline V lookup: CDR1 MNHEY, CDR2 SVGAGI. After removal of 8 bases from V and 4 bases from J, the junction contained 8 bases not matched to a gene. The DNA for the CDR3 is TGTGCCAGCGGCAGGGCGACTAGCGGGGGGTACGAGCAGTACTTC. This translates into CASGRATSGGYEQYF.

In this sample, this clone turned up once. This chain's CDR3 is CASSHITGDRGEKLFF. In DNA form, the CDR3 reads TGCGCCAGCAGCCATATTACAGGAGATAGGGGGGAAAAACTGTTTTTT. The V gene is TRBV4-3, the J gene TRBJ1-4; the D gene is possibly TRBD1 (6 bases). The V end was cut by 3 bases, the J end by 8 bases, with 19 bases between. The length of the CDR3 is 16 residues. The germline gives CDR1 LGHNA, CDR2 YSLEER.

This clone came up once. The V and J genes are TRBV29-1 and TRBJ1-5, with TRBD1 as a possible D gene (5 bases). CDR3 size: 16 residues. Germline CDR1 is SQVTM and CDR2 is ANQGSEA. The CDR3, as DNA: TGCAGAGCGTTGGACCAGGGAATAATTAGCAATCAGCCCCAGCATTTT. This translates into CRALDQGIISNQPQHF.

The CDR3 loop reads CASSHSLRDTQYF. The CDR3 coding sequence is TGTGCCAGCAGCCACTCTCTTAGAGATACGCAGTATTTT. The chain uses TRBV4-2 and TRBJ2-3, with D unresolved. CDR3 length: 13 residues. Trimming pared 3 bases from V and 5 bases from J, leaving 9 bases between. Germline CDR1 LGHNA, CDR2 YNFKEQ.

The chain employs TRBV20-1 and TRBJ1-2; no clear D. This CDR3 comprises 11 residues. CDR1 is DFQATT, CDR2 SNEGSKA, per germline (reference sequence). V lost 4 bases, J lost 11 bases, and 14 bases lay in between. CDR3 amino acids: CSAILGGLYTF. The CDR3 region has the DNA TGCAGTGCTATCCTGGGAGGACTGTACACCTTC.

The rearrangement joins TRBV7-6 to TRBJ2-3; 7 bases are a match to TRBD1. This CDR3 region has 18 residues. J lost 8 bases, V lost 1 base, and 18 bases had no gene match. Germline V gene lookup returns CDR1 SGHVS and CDR2 FNYEAQ. The DNA for the CDR3 is TGTGCCAGCAGCTTAGAGGGGGTGGGACAGCTATTTCCCGGTACGCAGTATTTT. Translated, it gives CASSLEGVGQLFPGTQYF.

The rearrangement uses TRBV7-9 and TRBJ1-2, with a possible D match to TRBD1 (6 bases). CDR3 length: 13 residues. V shed 5 bases and J shed 5 bases, with 12 bases lying between them. The germline CDR1 and CDR2 sequences are SEHNR and FQNEAQ (reference sequence). The CDR3 protein is CASSPVGQYGYTF. As DNA, the CDR3 is TGTGCCAGCAGCCCTGTTGGACAGTATGGCTACACCTTC.

V usage is TRBV27 and J usage is TRBJ2-7, with 8 bases identical to TRBD2. CDR3 length: 15 residues. Germline V gene sequence: CDR1 MNHEY, CDR2 SMNVEV (reference sequence). V lost 6 bases and J lost 0; bases outside the gene matches: 7. The CDR3 region is CASRPLAVSSYEQYF. CDR3 coding DNA: TGTGCCAGCAGACCACTAGCGGTAAGCTCCTACGAGCAGTACTTC.

The chain is built from TRBV7-8 and TRBJ1-6; TRBD1 matches 7 bases. CDR1 is SGHVS, CDR2 FQNEAQ, per germline. The CDR3 loop spans 15 amino acids. V lost 2 bases, J lost 5 bases, and 3 bases stayed unmatched. The CDR3 spells CASSLSGGNNSPLHF. The CDR3 DNA reads as TGTGCCAGCAGCTTATCAGGGGGGAATAATTCACCCCTCCACTTT.

A single count supports this clone. J is TRBJ2-1 and V is TRBV7-6, with 9 nucleotides matching TRBD1. J gave up 8 bases and V 8 bases, and 1 base lay outside the gene matches. This CDR3 has 11 amino acids. The germline CDR1 and CDR2 sequences are SGHVS and FNYEAQ. CDR3 bases: TGTGCCAGCCGGACAGGGGATGAGCAGTTCTTC. Its protein product is CASRTGDEQFF.

The sample holds one count of this clone. The chain has TRBV11-1 and TRBJ2-5; D perhaps matches TRBD2 (7 bases). This CDR3 region has 15 residues. Per germline, CDR1 SGHAT and CDR2 FQDESV (reference sequence). Trimming cost V 5 bases and J 2 bases, with 15 bases left between them. CDR3 bases: TGTGCCAGCAGCCTTGGGGGGGCTCGGCAAGAGACCCAGTACTTC. This encodes CASSLGGARQETQYF.

The rearrangement joins TRBV4-1 to TRBJ1-4; D remains unclear. Germline V CDR1 and CDR2: MGHRA, YSYEKL. This CDR3 contains 15 residues. Deletions cut 1 base from V and 7 bases from J, with 13 bases between. CDR3 DNA: TGCGCCAGCAGCCAAGTGAAGTCCTTCGGTGAAAAACTGTTTTTT. This codes for CASSQVKSFGEKLFF.

The V call is TRBV27, the J call TRBJ2-1, with 9 bases identical to TRBD2. In germline, CDR1 is MNHEY, CDR2 SMNVEV (reference sequence). J lost 6 bases, V lost 1 base, and 7 bases had no gene match. The CDR3 runs to 16 residues. The chain's CDR3 is CASSLLVSGGFNEQFF. CDR3 nucleotide sequence: TGTGCCAGCAGTTTATTGGTTAGCGGGGGCTTCAATGAGCAGTTCTTC.

V is TRBV7-9 and J is TRBJ1-4; TRBD1 might be the D (5 bases). CDR3 length: 14 amino acids. The germline V gene encodes CDR1 SEHNR and CDR2 FQNEAQ (reference sequence). With 5 bases removed from V and 0 bases from J, the gap between germline ends came to 7 bases. The CDR3: CASSQGTTNEKLFF. The CDR3 DNA sequence: TGTGCCAGCAGCCAGGGAACAACTAATGAAAAACTGTTTTTT.

This clone was detected only once. This CDR3 reads CASGATNYGYTF. The CDR3 nucleotides are TGTGCCAGTGGGGCGACTAACTATGGCTACACCTTC. The chain combines TRBV4-2 with TRBJ1-2, with D possibly being TRBD1 (5 bases). The germline gives CDR1 LGHNA, CDR2 YNFKEQ. The CDR3 is 12 amino acids. Trimming pared 9 bases from V and 0 bases from J, leaving 8 bases between.

The CDR3 loop reads CATKGRTGGYQPQHF. The CDR3 coding sequence is TGTGCCACCAAGGGTAGGACAGGGGGTTATCAGCCCCAGCATTTT. This rearrangement joins TRBV15 to TRBJ1-5; 10 bases map to TRBD1. The V and J ends lost 7 bases and 5 bases, in that order; junction bases with no gene match: 8. Germline CDR1 LNHNV, CDR2 YYDKDF (reference sequence). The CDR3 contains 15 residues.

The chain recombines TRBV7-9 with TRBJ1-5, with TRBD1 matching 8 bases. Germline lookup yields CDR1 SEHNR and CDR2 FQNEAQ (reference sequence). This CDR3 contains 15 residues. The junction had 7 bases not matched to a gene; V was cut back by 5 bases and J by 4 bases. CDR3 bases: TGTGCCAGCAGCGAGATAACAGGGGGGAATCAGCCCCAGCATTTT. Translated, it gives CASSEITGGNQPQHF. The full variable domain, completed using reference TRBV7-9 and TRBJ1-5, is DTGVSQNPRHKITKRGQNVTFRCDPISEHNRLYWYRQTLGQGPEFLTYFQNEAQLEKSRLLSDRFSAERPKGSFSTLEIQRTEQGDSAMYLCASSEITGGNQPQHFGDGTRLSIL.

Details on this clone: Other DNA sequences within the sample encode an identical CDR3. This chain connects TRBV19 to TRBJ1-5; maybe TRBD1 (5 bases). Germline loops: CDR1 LNHDA, CDR2 SQIVND (reference sequence). The V and J ends lost 3 bases and 4 bases respectively, with 10 bases between them. The CDR3 is made up of 14 amino acids. Here the CDR3 reads CASSIGTGNQPQHF. DNA for the CDR3: TGTGCCAGTAGTATTGGTACAGGTAATCAGCCCCAGCATTTT.

V usage is TRBV6-4 and J usage is TRBJ2-3; the D is unclear. CDR1 MRHNA and CDR2 SNTAGT come from the germline V gene. The CDR3 spans 13 residues. Trimming cost V 2 bases and J 4 bases, with 7 bases left between them. CDR3 residues: CASSDGAADTQYF. The DNA of the CDR3 is TGTGCCAGCAGTGACGGAGCTGCAGATACGCAGTATTTT.

V gene TRBV29-1 combines with J gene TRBJ1-2; the D is unclear. The V and J ends lost 3 bases and 6 bases respectively, with 11 bases between them. The germline V gene has CDR1 SQVTM and CDR2 ANQGSEA. The CDR3 has 12 residues. Here the CDR3 reads CSVDSPRDGYTF. As DNA, the CDR3 is TGCAGCGTTGACTCCCCGCGGGATGGCTACACCTTC.

The chain is built from TRBV7-9 and TRBJ2-5; D unresolved. CDR3 length: 14 amino acids. V gave up 2 bases and J gave up 1 base, with 8 bases separating them. CDR1 is SEHNR and CDR2 is FQNEAQ in the germline V gene (reference sequence). In DNA, the CDR3 is TGTGCCAGCAGCTTACTCGACATCCAAGAGACCCAGTACTTC. Its translation: CASSLLDIQETQYF.

The sample holds one count of this clone. The rearrangement joins TRBV19 to TRBJ1-5; D is possibly TRBD1 (5 bases). Trimming took 10 bases from V and 0 from J, leaving 16 bases between them. The CDR3 spans 15 residues. Germline V gives CDR1 LNHDA, CDR2 SQIVND (reference sequence). The CDR3 protein is CATHWGIDSNQPQHF. DNA for the CDR3: TGTGCCACCCATTGGGGCATCGATAGCAATCAGCCCCAGCATTTT.

The CDR3 protein is CASRDRGGRETQYF. The CDR3 coding sequence is TGTGCCAGCAGAGACAGGGGGGGGCGAGAGACCCAGTACTTC. The rearrangement uses TRBV5-4 and TRBJ2-5; 9 nucleotides agree with TRBD1. Germline V gene sequence: CDR1 SGHNT, CDR2 YYREEE (reference sequence). Trimming removed 5 bases from V and 4 bases from J; junction bases left unmatched: 6. The CDR3 runs 14 residues.

This sequence joins TRBV3-1 (or the pseudogene TRBV3-2) and TRBJ1-1; D gene unclear. V lost 6 bases to trimming and J lost 6 bases, with 11 bases between them. This CDR3 contains 12 residues. The germline gives CDR1 LGHDT, CDR2 YNNKEL (reference sequence). The CDR3 coding sequence is TGTGCCAGCAGTACATTAAATGCTGAAGCTTTCTTT. Translated, it gives CASSTLNAEAFF.

The chain carries TRBV10-3 and TRBJ1-1; tentative D call: TRBD1 (6 bases). Looked up from germline, CDR1 is ENHRY and CDR2 is SYGVKD. CDR3 length: 13 amino acids. Trimming removed 3 bases at V and 4 bases at J, with 9 bases between. CDR3 nucleotides: TGTGCCATCAGTGAACAGGGAATCACTGAAGCTTTCTTT. Protein: CAISEQGITEAFF.

The genes are TRBV7-2 and TRBJ1-3; no definite D call. Germline CDR1 and CDR2: SGHTA and FQGNSA. With 5 bases removed from V and 0 bases from J, the gap between germline ends came to 14 bases. There are 16 residues in the CDR3. CDR3 amino acids: CASSPWTGSSGNTIYF. Here the CDR3 DNA reads TGTGCCAGCAGCCCCTGGACTGGTAGCTCTGGAAACACCATATATTTT.

The chain carries TRBV19 and TRBJ2-7; 8 bases align to TRBD1. V was pared by 3 bases and J by 6 bases, with 7 bases of the junction left unmatched. Germline assignment: CDR1 LNHDA and CDR2 SQIVND (reference sequence). This CDR3 is 14 amino acids long. The CDR3 loop reads CASSISQGAPEQYF. DNA of the CDR3: TGTGCCAGTAGTATTTCTCAGGGGGCGCCCGAGCAGTACTTC.